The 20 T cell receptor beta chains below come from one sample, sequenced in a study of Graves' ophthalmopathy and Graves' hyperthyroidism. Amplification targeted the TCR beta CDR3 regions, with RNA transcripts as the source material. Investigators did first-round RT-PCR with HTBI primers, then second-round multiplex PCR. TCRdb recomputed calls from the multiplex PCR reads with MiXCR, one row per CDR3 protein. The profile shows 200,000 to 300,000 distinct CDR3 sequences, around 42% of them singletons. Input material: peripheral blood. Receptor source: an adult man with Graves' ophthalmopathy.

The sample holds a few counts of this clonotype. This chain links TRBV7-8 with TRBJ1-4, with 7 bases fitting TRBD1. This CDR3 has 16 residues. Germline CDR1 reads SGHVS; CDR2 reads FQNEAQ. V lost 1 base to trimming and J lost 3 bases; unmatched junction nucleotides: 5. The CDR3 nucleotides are TGTGCCAGCAGCTTAGTGGGGACAGTGCCTAATGAAAAACTGTTTTTT. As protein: CASSLVGTVPNEKLFF. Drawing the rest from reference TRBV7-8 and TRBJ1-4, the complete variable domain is GAGVSQSPRYKVAKRGQDVALRCDPISGHVSLFWYQQALGQGPEFLTYFQNEAQLDKSGLPSDRFFAERPEGSVSTLKIQRTQQEDSAVYLCASSLVGTVPNEKLFFGSGTQLSVL.

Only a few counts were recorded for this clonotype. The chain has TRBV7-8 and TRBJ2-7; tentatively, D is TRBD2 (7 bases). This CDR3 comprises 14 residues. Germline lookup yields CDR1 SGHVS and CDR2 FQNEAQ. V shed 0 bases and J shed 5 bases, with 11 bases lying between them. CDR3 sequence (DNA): TGTGCCAGCAGCTTAGCGGGGGGGACAAACGAGCAGTACTTC. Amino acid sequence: CASSLAGGTNEQYF.

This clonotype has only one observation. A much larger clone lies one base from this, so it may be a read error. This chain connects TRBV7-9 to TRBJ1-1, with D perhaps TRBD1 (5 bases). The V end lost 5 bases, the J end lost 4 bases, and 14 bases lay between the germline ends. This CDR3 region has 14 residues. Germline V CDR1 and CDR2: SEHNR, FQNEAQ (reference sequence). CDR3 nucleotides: TGTGCCAGCAGCCCCGGGAGGGGACGCACTGAAGCTTTCTTT. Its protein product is CASSPGRGRTEAFF.

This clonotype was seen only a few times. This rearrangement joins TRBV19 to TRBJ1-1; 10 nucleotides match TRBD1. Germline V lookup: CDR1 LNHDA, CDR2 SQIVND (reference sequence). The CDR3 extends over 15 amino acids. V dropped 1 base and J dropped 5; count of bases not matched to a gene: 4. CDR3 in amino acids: CASSIGTGGWTEAFF. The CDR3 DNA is TGTGCCAGTAGTATAGGGACAGGGGGATGGACTGAAGCTTTCTTT.

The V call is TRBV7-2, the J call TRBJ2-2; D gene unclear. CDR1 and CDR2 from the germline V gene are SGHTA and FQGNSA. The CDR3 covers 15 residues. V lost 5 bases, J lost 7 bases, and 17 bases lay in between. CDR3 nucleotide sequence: TGTGCCAGCAGCCCGTCCGGTACTCGGAACGGGGAGCTGTTTTTT. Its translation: CASSPSGTRNGELFF.

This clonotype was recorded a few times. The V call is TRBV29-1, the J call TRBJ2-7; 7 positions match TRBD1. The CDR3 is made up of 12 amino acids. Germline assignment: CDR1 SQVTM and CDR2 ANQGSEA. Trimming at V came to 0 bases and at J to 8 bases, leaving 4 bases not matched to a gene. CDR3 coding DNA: TGCAGCGTTGAAGATCCAGGGGGTAAGCAGTACTTC. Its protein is CSVEDPGGKQYF.

DNA of the CDR3: TGTGCCAGCGGAGCGGTGGAGGGAGGCGAGCAGTACTTC. It encodes CASGAVEGGEQYF. This chain links TRBV14 with TRBJ2-7; D is possibly TRBD2 (6 bases). Germline CDR1 reads SGHDN; CDR2 reads FVKESK. CDR3 length: 13 residues. V lost 8 bases and J lost 6, with 17 bases in between.

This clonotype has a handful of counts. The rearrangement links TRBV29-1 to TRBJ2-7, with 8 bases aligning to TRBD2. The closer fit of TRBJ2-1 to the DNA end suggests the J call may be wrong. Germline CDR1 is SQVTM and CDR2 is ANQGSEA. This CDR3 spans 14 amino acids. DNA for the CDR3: TGCAGCGTTGAAGGATGGACTAGCCGGGATGAGCAGTTCTTC. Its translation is CSVEGWTSRDEQFF.

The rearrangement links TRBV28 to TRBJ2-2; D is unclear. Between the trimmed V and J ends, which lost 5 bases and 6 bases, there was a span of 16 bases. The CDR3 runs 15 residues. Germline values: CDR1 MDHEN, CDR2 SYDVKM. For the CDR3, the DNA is TGTGCCAGCAGTCCGATAGCTTGGGTCGCCGGGGAGCTGTTTTTT. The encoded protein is CASSPIAWVAGELFF.

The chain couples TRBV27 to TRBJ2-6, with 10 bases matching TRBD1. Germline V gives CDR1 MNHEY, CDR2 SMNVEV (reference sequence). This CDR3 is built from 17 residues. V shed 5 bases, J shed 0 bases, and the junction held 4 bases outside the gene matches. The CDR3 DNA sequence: TGTGCCAGCAGTCCCGGGACAGGGGTCTCTGGGGCCAACGTCCTGACTTTC. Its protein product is CASSPGTGVSGANVLTF.

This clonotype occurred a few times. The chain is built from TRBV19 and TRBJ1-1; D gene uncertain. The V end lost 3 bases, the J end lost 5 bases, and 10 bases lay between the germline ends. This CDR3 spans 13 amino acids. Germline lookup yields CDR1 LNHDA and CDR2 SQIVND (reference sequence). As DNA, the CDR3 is TGTGCCAGTAGTATTGGCGTCCTAACTGAAGCTTTCTTT. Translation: CASSIGVLTEAFF.

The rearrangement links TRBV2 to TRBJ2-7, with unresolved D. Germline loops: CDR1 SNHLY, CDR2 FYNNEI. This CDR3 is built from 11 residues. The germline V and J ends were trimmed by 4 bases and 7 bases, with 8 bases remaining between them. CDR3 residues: CASSVLLEQYF. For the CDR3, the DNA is TGTGCCAGCAGTGTGCTGCTGGAGCAGTACTTC.

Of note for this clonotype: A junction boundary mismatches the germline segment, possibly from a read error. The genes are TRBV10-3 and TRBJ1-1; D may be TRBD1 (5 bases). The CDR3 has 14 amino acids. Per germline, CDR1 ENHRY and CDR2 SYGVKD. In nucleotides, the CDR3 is TGTGCCAGCAGTGAATTGGGGGGAAACACTGAAGCTTTCTTT. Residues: CASSELGGNTEAFF.

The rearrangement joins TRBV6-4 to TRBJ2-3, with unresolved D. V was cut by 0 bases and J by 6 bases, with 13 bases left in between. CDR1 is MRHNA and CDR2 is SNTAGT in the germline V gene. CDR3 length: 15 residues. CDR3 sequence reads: CASSDSSGPGDTQYF. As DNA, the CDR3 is TGTGCCAGCAGTGACTCGTCCGGACCCGGGGATACGCAGTATTTT.

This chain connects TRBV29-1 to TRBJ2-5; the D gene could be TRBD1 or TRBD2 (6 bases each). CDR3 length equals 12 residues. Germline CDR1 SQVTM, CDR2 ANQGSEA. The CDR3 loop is CSDQGTWETQYF. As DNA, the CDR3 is TGCAGTGACCAGGGGACTTGGGAGACCCAGTACTTC.

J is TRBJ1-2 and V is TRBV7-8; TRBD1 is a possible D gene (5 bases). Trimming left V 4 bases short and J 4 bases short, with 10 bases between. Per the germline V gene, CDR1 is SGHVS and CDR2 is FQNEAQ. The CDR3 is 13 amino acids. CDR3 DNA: TGTGCCAGCAGCTCGGGACTGAGCTATGGCTACACCTTC. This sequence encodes CASSSGLSYGYTF.

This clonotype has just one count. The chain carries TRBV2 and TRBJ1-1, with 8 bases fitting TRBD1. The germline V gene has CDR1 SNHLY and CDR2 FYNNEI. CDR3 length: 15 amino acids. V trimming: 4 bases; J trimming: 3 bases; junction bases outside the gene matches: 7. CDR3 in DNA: TGTGCCAGCAGTGGAGAAGGACAGGGCTACACTGAAGCTTTCTTT. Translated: CASSGEGQGYTEAFF.

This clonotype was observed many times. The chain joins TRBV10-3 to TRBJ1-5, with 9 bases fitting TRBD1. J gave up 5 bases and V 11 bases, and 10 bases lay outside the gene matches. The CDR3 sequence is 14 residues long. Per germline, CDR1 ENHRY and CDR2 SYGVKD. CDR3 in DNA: TGTGCCGAACACCCGGGACAGGGTGATCAGCCCCAGCATTTT. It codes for CAEHPGQGDQPQHF.

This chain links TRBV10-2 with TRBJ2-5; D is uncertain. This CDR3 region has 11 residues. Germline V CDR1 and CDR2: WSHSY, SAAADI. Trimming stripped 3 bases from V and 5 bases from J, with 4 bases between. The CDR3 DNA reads TGCGCCAGCAGTGACGTCGAGACCCAGTACTTC. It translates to CASSDVETQYF.

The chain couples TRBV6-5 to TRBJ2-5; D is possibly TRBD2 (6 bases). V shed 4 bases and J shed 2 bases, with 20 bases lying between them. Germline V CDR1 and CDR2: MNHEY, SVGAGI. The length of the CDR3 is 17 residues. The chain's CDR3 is CASSFGLVRDSQETQYF. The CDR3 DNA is TGTGCCAGCAGTTTCGGGTTGGTTCGGGACTCTCAAGAGACCCAGTACTTC.